The clone carrying this TCR beta chain occurred once. As yet, its antigen is unknown. The data were produced by immunoSEQ multiplex PCR, yet TCRdb's version contains in-frame clones alone and is incomplete. The sample carries more than 120,000 clones, more than 70% recorded once. This record belongs to a study of T cell responses to AZD1222 COVID-19 vaccine. Study-wide points: Across the whole spike, CD4 TCRs peaked at regions 160-218 and 743-854.

Sequencing was performed on peripheral blood, taken 28 days after the second AZD1222 dose. The origin of this receptor is an adult who received the AZD1222 COVID-19 vaccine.

The CDR3 sequence: CAINPGGSTEAFF. The CDR3, as DNA: TGTGCCATCAACCCGGGAGGTAGCACTGAAGCTTTCTTT. This chain joins TRBV10-3 and TRBJ1-1; unclear D gene. CDR1 and CDR2 (germline): ENHRY, SYGVKD. The CDR3 extends over 13 amino acids. Trimming took off 7 bases at V and 4 bases at J, with 13 bases between the two ends.